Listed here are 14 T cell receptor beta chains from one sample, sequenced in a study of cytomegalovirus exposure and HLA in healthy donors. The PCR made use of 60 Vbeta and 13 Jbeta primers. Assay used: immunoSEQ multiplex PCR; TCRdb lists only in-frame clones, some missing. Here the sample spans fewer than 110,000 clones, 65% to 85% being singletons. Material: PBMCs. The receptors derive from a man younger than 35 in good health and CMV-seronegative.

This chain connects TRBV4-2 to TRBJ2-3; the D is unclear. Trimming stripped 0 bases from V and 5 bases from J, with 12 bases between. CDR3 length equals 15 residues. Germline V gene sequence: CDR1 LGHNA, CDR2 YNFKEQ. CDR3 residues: CASSQDAVTGDTQYF. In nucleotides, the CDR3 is TGTGCCAGCAGCCAAGATGCGGTGACCGGAGATACGCAGTATTTT.

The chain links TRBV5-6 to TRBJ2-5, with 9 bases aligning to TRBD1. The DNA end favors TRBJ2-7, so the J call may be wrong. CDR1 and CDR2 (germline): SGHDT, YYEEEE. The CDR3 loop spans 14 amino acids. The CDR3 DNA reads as TGTGCCAGCAGCGCCGGGACAGGGACCTACGAGCAGTACTTC. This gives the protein CASSAGTGTYEQYF.

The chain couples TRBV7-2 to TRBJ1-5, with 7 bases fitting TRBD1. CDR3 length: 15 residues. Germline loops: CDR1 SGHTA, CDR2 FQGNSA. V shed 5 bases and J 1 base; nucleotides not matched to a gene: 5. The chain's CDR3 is CASSRDSLSNQPQHF. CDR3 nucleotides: TGTGCCAGCAGCCGGGACAGTTTAAGCAATCAGCCCCAGCATTTT.

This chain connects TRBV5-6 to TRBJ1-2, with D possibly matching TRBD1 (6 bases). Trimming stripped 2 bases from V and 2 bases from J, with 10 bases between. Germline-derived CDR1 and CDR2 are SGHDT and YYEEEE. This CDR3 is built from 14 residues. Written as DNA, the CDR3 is TGTGCCAGCAGCTTCAGGGGTCGGAACTATGGCTACACCTTC. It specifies CASSFRGRNYGYTF.

For the CDR3, the DNA is TGTGCCAGCAGTTACTCGAGGGGGACCGGAAACACCATATATTTT. Translating it yields CASSYSRGTGNTIYF. The chain couples TRBV6-5 to TRBJ1-3, with D possibly matching TRBD1 (6 bases). The CDR3 is made up of 15 amino acids. V gave up 0 bases and J gave up 4 bases, with 10 bases separating them. CDR1 MNHEY and CDR2 SVGAGI come from the germline V gene.

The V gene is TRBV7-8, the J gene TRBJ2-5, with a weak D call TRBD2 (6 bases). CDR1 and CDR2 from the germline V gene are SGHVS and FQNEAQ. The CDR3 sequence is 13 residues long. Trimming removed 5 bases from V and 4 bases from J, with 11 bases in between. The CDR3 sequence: CASSPGLRETQYF. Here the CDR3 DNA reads TGTGCCAGCAGCCCGGGACTGCGAGAGACCCAGTACTTC.

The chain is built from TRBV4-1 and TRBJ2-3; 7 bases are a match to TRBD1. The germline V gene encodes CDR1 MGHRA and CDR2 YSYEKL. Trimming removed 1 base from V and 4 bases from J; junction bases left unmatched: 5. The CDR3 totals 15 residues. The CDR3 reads CASSQVGDRADTQYF. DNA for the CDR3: TGCGCCAGCAGCCAAGTTGGAGACAGGGCAGATACGCAGTATTTT.

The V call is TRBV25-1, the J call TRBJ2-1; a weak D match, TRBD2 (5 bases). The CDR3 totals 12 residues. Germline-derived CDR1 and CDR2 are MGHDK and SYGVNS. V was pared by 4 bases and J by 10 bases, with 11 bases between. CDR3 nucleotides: TGTGCCAGCAGTGCGGGATTTGGCGAGCAGTTCTTC. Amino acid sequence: CASSAGFGEQFF.

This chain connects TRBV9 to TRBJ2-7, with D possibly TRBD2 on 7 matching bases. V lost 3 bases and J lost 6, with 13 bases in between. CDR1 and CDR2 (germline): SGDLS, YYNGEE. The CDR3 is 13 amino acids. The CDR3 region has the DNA TGTGCCAGCAGCGGTAGGGGGGGAGGCGAGCAGTACTTC. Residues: CASSGRGGGEQYF.

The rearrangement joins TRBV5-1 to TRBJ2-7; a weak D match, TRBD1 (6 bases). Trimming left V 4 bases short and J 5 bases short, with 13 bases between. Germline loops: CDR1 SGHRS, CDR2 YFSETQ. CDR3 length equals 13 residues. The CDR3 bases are TGCGCCAGCAGCCTCGACAGGCCCCACGAGCAGTACTTC. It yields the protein CASSLDRPHEQYF. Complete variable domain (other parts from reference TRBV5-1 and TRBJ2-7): KAGVTQTPRYLIKTRGQQVTLSCSPISGHRSVSWYQQTPGQGLQFLFEYFSETQRNKGNFPGRFSGRQFSNSRSEMNVSTLELGDSALYLCASSLDRPHEQYFGPGTRLTVT.

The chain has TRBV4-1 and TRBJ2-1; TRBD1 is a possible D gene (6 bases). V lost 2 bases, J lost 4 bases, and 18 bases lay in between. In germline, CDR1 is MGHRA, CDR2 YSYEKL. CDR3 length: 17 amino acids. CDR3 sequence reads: CASSQQDTGPPYNEQFF. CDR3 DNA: TGCGCCAGCAGCCAACAAGATACAGGGCCCCCTTACAATGAGCAGTTCTTC.

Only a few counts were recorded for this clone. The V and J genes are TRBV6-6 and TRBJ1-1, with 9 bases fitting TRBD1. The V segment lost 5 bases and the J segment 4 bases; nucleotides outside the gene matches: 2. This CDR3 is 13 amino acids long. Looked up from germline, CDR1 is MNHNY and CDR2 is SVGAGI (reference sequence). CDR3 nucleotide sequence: TGTGCCAGCAGTATGGACAGGGGCACTGAAGCTTTCTTT. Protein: CASSMDRGTEAFF.

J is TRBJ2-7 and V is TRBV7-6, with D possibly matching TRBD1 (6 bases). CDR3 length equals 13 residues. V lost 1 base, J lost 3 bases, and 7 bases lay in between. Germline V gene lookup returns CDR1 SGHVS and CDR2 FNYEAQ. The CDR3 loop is CASSLVGGYEQYF. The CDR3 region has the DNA TGTGCCAGCAGCTTAGTAGGGGGCTACGAGCAGTACTTC.

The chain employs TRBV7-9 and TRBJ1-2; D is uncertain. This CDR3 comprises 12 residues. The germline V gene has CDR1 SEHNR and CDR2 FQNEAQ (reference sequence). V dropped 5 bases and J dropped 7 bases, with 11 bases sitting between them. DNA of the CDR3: TGTGCCAGCAGCCCGGACCGGGGTGGCTACACCTTC. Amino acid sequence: CASSPDRGGYTF.